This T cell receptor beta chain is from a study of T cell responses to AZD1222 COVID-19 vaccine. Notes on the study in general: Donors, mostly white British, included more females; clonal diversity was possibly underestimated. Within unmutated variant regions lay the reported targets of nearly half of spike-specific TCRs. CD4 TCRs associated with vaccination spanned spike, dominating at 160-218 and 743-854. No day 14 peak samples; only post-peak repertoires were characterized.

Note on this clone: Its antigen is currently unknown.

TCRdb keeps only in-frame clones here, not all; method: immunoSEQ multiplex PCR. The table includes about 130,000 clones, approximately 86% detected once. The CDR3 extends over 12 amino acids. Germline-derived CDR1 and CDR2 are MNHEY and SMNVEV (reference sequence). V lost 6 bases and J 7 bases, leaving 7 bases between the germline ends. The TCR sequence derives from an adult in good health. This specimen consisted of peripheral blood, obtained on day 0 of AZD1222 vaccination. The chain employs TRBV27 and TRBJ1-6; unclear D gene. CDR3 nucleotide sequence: TGTGCCAGCAGGCGGGTCAATTCACCCCTCCACTTT. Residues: CASRRVNSPLHF.